Each of the 24 T cell receptor beta chains below was sequenced from the same sample in a study of blood T cell repertoires in COVID-19. Profiled with immunoSEQ multiplex PCR; TCRdb holds only in-frame clones, not every one. The repertoire holds 120,000 or so clones, with over 75% as singletons. The sequencing input was peripheral blood. These receptors came from a man older than 75 with active or convalescent COVID-19.

The chain links TRBV25-1 to TRBJ2-3; D might be TRBD1 (6 bases). The germline gives CDR1 MGHDK, CDR2 SYGVNS. This CDR3 has 17 residues. The germline V and J ends were trimmed by 6 bases and 5 bases, with 24 bases remaining between them. CDR3 protein: CASRQTANRVLEDTQYF. The CDR3 DNA is TGTGCCAGCAGGCAAACTGCCAACAGGGTTCTTGAAGATACGCAGTATTTT.

The chain has TRBV29-1 and TRBJ2-7, with a tentative D call TRBD2 (5 bases). CDR1 and CDR2 from the germline V gene are SQVTM and ANQGSEA. Trimming left V 1 base short and J 3 bases short, with 7 bases between. The CDR3 runs 12 residues. The CDR3 is CSVEVAGYEQYF. The CDR3 nucleotides read TGCAGCGTTGAAGTGGCGGGCTACGAGCAGTACTTC.

V gene TRBV5-6 combines with J gene TRBJ2-5; D is perhaps TRBD2 (6 bases). Germline CDR1 SGHDT, CDR2 YYEEEE. V was cut by 1 base and J by 5 bases, with 15 bases left in between. CDR3 length: 15 residues. CDR3 sequence: CASSLFQGGRETQYF. CDR3 coding DNA: TGTGCCAGCAGCTTGTTCCAAGGAGGGCGGGAGACCCAGTACTTC. Drawing the rest from reference TRBV5-6 and TRBJ2-5, the complete variable domain is DAGVTQSPTHLIKTRGQQVTLRCSPKSGHDTVSWYQQALGQGPQFIFQYYEEEERQRGNFPDRFSGHQFPNYSSELNVNALLLGDSALYLCASSLFQGGRETQYFGPGTRLLVL.

V is TRBV5-1 and J is TRBJ2-7; 10 positions match TRBD2. The CDR3 length is 15 residues. The germline V gene has CDR1 SGHRS and CDR2 YFSETQ. Trimming took 3 bases from V and 2 from J; bases not matched to a gene: 5. CDR3 bases: TGCGCCAGCAGCTCCACTAGCGGGGAACCCTACGAGCAGTACTTC. Protein sequence: CASSSTSGEPYEQYF.

The chain uses TRBV9 and TRBJ2-3; 11 bases are a match to TRBD2. The J segment lost 4 bases and the V segment lost 3 bases, leaving 10 bases of the junction unmatched. Germline CDR1 SGDLS, CDR2 YYNGEE. This CDR3 spans 17 amino acids. CDR3 bases: TGTGCCAGCAGCGCAACCTTTAGCGGGGGGGCGGCAGATACGCAGTATTTT. Protein product: CASSATFSGGAADTQYF.

The chain uses TRBV5-6 and TRBJ2-5, with D maybe TRBD2 (6 bases). Germline assignment: CDR1 SGHDT and CDR2 YYEEEE. V was clipped by 4 bases and J by 2 bases, with 9 bases between them. This CDR3 region has 13 residues. The CDR3 reads CASSPSGQETQYF. For the CDR3, the DNA is TGTGCCAGCAGCCCAAGCGGGCAAGAGACCCAGTACTTC.

The chain uses TRBV18 and TRBJ1-1, with D perhaps TRBD1 (5 bases). V gave up 3 bases and J gave up 0 bases, with 14 bases separating them. From germline, CDR1 is KGHSH and CDR2 LQKENI. This CDR3 has 16 amino acids. Here the CDR3 reads CASSPLSQDLNTEAFF. The CDR3 DNA follows: TGTGCCAGCTCACCCTTATCACAGGACCTGAACACTGAAGCTTTCTTT.

The chain is built from TRBV7-8 and TRBJ2-3; 7 bases are a match to TRBD2. The CDR3 length is 15 residues. Germline CDR1 is SGHVS and CDR2 is FQNEAQ. V lost 1 base and J lost 4; bases outside the gene matches: 5. The CDR3, as DNA: TGTGCCAGCAGCTTAGGAGGCGCGGGAGCAGATACGCAGTATTTT. It is translated as CASSLGGAGADTQYF. Filled out from reference TRBV7-8 and TRBJ2-3, the complete variable domain reads GAGVSQSPRYKVAKRGQDVALRCDPISGHVSLFWYQQALGQGPEFLTYFQNEAQLDKSGLPSDRFFAERPEGSVSTLKIQRTQQEDSAVYLCASSLGGAGADTQYFGPGTRLTVL.

This clone has just a few counts. The chain is built from TRBV9 and TRBJ2-1; maybe TRBD2 (6 bases). The CDR3 extends over 16 amino acids. CDR1 and CDR2 (germline): SGDLS, YYNGEE. The V end lost 0 bases, the J end lost 9 bases, and 19 bases lay between the germline ends. CDR3 DNA sequence: TGTGCCAGCAGCGTAGAGTTGACTAGTACCATCGGTGAGCAGTTCTTC. Translating gives CASSVELTSTIGEQFF.

The chain couples TRBV30 to TRBJ2-7; perhaps TRBD1 as D (6 bases). Per germline, CDR1 GTSNPN and CDR2 SVGIG (reference sequence). The V end lost 5 bases, the J end lost 3 bases, and 17 bases lay between the germline ends. The CDR3 runs 14 residues. CDR3 amino acids: CAWDPGQLNYEQYF. In nucleotides, the CDR3 is TGTGCCTGGGACCCTGGACAGTTGAACTACGAGCAGTACTTC.

The CDR3 DNA reads as TGTGCCACCAGTGATCGCGGGAGCAGGGCCTACGAGCAGTACTTC. Amino acid sequence: CATSDRGSRAYEQYF. V is TRBV24-1 and J is TRBJ2-7, with TRBD2 matching 7 bases. V lost 3 bases to trimming and J lost 2 bases; unmatched junction nucleotides: 6. CDR1 and CDR2 (germline): KGHDR, SFDVKD. This CDR3 comprises 15 residues.

The rearrangement joins TRBV7-2 to TRBJ1-3, with D perhaps TRBD1 (6 bases). The CDR3 runs to 13 residues. V dropped 3 bases and J dropped 7 bases, with 10 bases sitting between them. Germline CDR1 reads SGHTA; CDR2 reads FQGNSA. DNA for the CDR3: TGTGCCAGCAGCTTTCCAGGGGTGAACACCATATATTTT. Protein sequence: CASSFPGVNTIYF.

This clone was detected a few times. V gene TRBV24-1 combines with J gene TRBJ2-1; 8 bases match TRBD2. Germline V lookup: CDR1 KGHDR, CDR2 SFDVKD. Trimming removed 3 bases from V and 9 bases from J; junction bases left unmatched: 12. The CDR3 covers 16 residues. CDR3 in amino acids: CATSDGGLALGGEQFF. The CDR3 DNA is TGTGCCACCAGTGATGGAGGACTAGCTCTGGGGGGTGAGCAGTTCTTC.

The chain carries TRBV18 and TRBJ2-5, with D perhaps matching TRBD1 (5 bases). Trimming pared 6 bases from V and 3 bases from J, leaving 14 bases between. CDR1 is KGHSH and CDR2 is LQKENI in the germline V gene. The CDR3 is made up of 14 amino acids. Here the CDR3 reads CASSVQIQEETQYF. CDR3 coding DNA: TGTGCCAGCTCCGTCCAAATACAGGAAGAGACCCAGTACTTC.

V usage is TRBV18 and J usage is TRBJ2-2; TRBD1 agrees at 12 bases. Germline lookup yields CDR1 KGHSH and CDR2 LQKENI. The CDR3 has 16 amino acids. V gave up 4 bases and J gave up 7 bases; unmatched junction bases: 7. In DNA, the CDR3 is TGTGCCAGCTCACGTTCCGGGACAGGGGGCTTCGGGGAGCTGTTTTTT. Translation gives CASSRSGTGGFGELFF.

This clone was counted a single time. V gene TRBV5-4 combines with J gene TRBJ2-3, with 14 bases lining up with TRBD2. V was clipped by 0 bases and J by 3 bases; unmatched bases: 0. Germline CDR1 and CDR2: SGHNT and YYREEE (reference sequence). CDR3 length: 16 amino acids. The CDR3 DNA reads as TGTGCCAGCAGCTTGGGGACTAGCGGGAGGACAGATACGCAGTATTTT. It translates to CASSLGTSGRTDTQYF.

The chain uses TRBV7-3 and TRBJ2-3; TRBD2 matches 9 bases. The CDR3 contains 18 residues. Germline values: CDR1 SGHTA, CDR2 FQGTGA. Trimming cost V 1 base and J 4 bases; bases outside gene matches: 12. The CDR3 is CASSLRGLAGASPDTQYF. Written as DNA, the CDR3 is TGTGCCAGCAGCTTAAGGGGATTAGCGGGAGCCTCCCCAGATACGCAGTATTTT.

This chain joins TRBV7-3 and TRBJ2-5; the D gene is possibly TRBD2 (5 bases). V was trimmed by 2 bases and J by 1 base, leaving 11 bases between them. CDR1 is SGHTA and CDR2 is FQGTGA in the germline V gene. This CDR3 region has 15 residues. The CDR3 region is CASSLSGLAQETQYF. Written as DNA, the CDR3 is TGTGCCAGCAGCTTATCCGGACTGGCCCAAGAGACCCAGTACTTC.

The chain links TRBV6-5 to TRBJ2-5, with D perhaps TRBD1 (6 bases). V lost 6 bases and J 6 bases, leaving 14 bases between the germline ends. Germline values: CDR1 MNHEY, CDR2 SVGAGI. The CDR3 consists of 13 residues. The CDR3 sequence: CASRIHRDQTQYF. CDR3 nucleotide sequence: TGTGCCAGCAGGATACACAGGGACCAGACCCAGTACTTC.

The CDR3 spells CSAWTGYEQYF. CDR3 sequence (DNA): TGCAGTGCCTGGACAGGCTACGAGCAGTACTTC. This rearrangement joins TRBV20-1 to TRBJ2-7; 7 bases fit TRBD1. Germline V lookup: CDR1 DFQATT, CDR2 SNEGSKA (reference sequence). The V and J ends lost 6 bases and 3 bases, in that order; junction bases with no gene match: 2. CDR3 length equals 11 residues.

V and J are TRBV19 and TRBJ2-2; D is ambiguous. The CDR3 covers 21 residues. The ends were cut back, 1 base at V and 0 bases at J, with 24 bases in the middle. The germline V gene has CDR1 LNHDA and CDR2 SQIVND (reference sequence). CDR3 loop: CASSIGLRYSVDGSNTGELFF. The CDR3 nucleotides read TGTGCCAGTAGTATAGGACTCAGATACTCAGTGGATGGTTCGAACACCGGGGAGCTGTTTTTT.

The rearrangement links TRBV28 to TRBJ1-4, with 9 bases matching TRBD1. Germline CDR1 MDHEN, CDR2 SYDVKM. J lost 5 bases, V lost 5 bases, and 9 bases had no gene match. The CDR3 has 16 amino acids. This CDR3 reads CASSSPSGTGNEKLFF. DNA for the CDR3: TGTGCCAGCAGTAGCCCCTCCGGGACAGGGAATGAAAAACTGTTTTTT.

In its sample, this clone was seen once. V and J are TRBV6-2 or TRBV6-3 and TRBJ2-2, with a weak D call TRBD2 (5 bases). Germline-derived CDR1 and CDR2 are MNHEY and SVGEGT. The CDR3 is 15 residues long. V was cut by 2 bases and J by 7 bases, with 14 bases left in between. In DNA form, the CDR3 reads TGTGCCAGCAGTTACGACCTCGGAGGTAGCGGGGAGCTGTTTTTT. The encoded protein is CASSYDLGGSGELFF.

V is TRBV18 and J is TRBJ2-1, with D possibly TRBD2 on 7 matching bases. From germline, CDR1 is KGHSH and CDR2 LQKENI. The CDR3 runs 14 residues. V was trimmed by 4 bases and J by 6 bases, leaving 13 bases between them. In DNA form, the CDR3 reads TGTGCCAGCTCACGGGGGGGCCGGAGCAATGAGCAGTTCTTC. Protein sequence: CASSRGGRSNEQFF.